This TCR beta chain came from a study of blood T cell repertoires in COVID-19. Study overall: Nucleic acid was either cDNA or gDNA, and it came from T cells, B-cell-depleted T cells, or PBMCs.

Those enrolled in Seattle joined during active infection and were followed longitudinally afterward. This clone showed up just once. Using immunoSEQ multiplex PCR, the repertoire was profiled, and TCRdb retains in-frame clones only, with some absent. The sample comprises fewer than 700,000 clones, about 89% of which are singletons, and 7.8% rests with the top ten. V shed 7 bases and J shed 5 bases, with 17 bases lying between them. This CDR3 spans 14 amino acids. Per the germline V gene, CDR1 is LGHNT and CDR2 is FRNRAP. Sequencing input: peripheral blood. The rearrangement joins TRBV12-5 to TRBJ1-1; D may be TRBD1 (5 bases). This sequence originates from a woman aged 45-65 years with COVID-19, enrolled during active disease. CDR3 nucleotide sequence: TGTGCTAGTGTCACGATTCTTGGGGGGACTGAAGCTTTCTTT. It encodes CASVTILGGTEAFF.